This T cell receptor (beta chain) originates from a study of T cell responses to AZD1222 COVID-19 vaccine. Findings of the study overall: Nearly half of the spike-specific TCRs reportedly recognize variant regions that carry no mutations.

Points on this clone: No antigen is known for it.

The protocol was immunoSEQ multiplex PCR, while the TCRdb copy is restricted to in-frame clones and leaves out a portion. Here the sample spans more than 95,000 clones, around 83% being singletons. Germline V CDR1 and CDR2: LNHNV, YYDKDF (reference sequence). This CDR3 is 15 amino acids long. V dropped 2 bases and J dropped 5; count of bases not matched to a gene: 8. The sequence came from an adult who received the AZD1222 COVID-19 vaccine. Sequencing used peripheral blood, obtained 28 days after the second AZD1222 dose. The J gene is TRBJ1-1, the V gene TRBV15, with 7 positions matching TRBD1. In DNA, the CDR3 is TGTGCCACCAGCAGAACCGGGACAGAGGTTACTGAAGCTTTCTTT. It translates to CATSRTGTEVTEAFF.